Listed below are T cell receptor beta chains from one sample, sequenced in a study of T cell responses to AZD1222 COVID-19 vaccine. Some clones are missing from TCRdb's copy, which holds only in-frame ones; the method was immunoSEQ multiplex PCR. The data contain around 110,000 clones, just under 95% of them seen just once; the ten biggest clones take up 2.5% to 3.5%. The input for sequencing was peripheral blood, taken on day 0 of AZD1222 vaccination. Every receptor here comes from an adult in good health. Each CDR3 is given without its conserved first and last residue.

>TRBJ1-1|TRBV3-1/TRBV3-2
ASSRRRVGQGAWSTEAF
>TRBJ1-4|TRBV5-1
ASSLGGEGATNEKLF
>TRBJ1-5|TRBV6-4
ASSTTGTHFWSNQPQH
>TRBJ2-1|TRBV3-1/TRBV3-2
ASSLLGYEQF
>TRBJ2-5|TRBV3-1/TRBV3-2
ASSHLSGRGMRETQY
>TRBJ2-5|TRBV7-3
ASSPGLAPFQETQY
>TRBJ2-1|TRBV28
ASSLVGGDYNEQF
>TRBJ1-2|TRBV27
ASSLFPGANYGYT
>TRBJ2-3|TRBV10-3
AISELAPGVDTQY
>TRBJ2-3|TRBV3-1/TRBV3-2
ASSQDQLAGVGGTQY
>TRBJ1-1|TRBV18
ASSRGDEAF
>TRBJ2-7|TRBV28
ASTRGWGGSYEQY
>TRBJ1-2|TRBV12-3/TRBV12-4
ASSLYTQPYT
>TRBJ2-3|TRBV28
ASSTPERVTSTDTQY
>TRBJ2-7|TRBV5-1
ASSPPDSYYEQY
>TRBJ2-7|TRBV3-1/TRBV3-2
ASSQLTHYEQY
>TRBJ2-7|TRBV2
ASSERDPTLYEQY
>TRBJ1-2|TRBV19
ASNMKDRGYT
>TRBJ2-3|TRBV25-1
ASSEFGTGLSDTQY
>TRBJ1-6|TRBV2
ASSEGRVGNSPLH
>TRBJ1-1|TRBV12-3/TRBV12-4
ASSLDSTGEAF
>TRBJ2-3|TRBV9
ASSVGGTDTQY
>TRBJ1-5|TRBV28
ASTPPTISNQPQH
>TRBJ2-5|TRBV18
ASSPGFSVQTQY
>TRBJ2-7|TRBV5-6
ASSSRLAENYWLEQY
>TRBJ2-2|TRBV12-5
ASGPHHERVNTGELF
>TRBJ2-7|TRBV4-1
ASSLGLAGAEQY
>TRBJ1-6|TRBV28
ASSADRASPLH
>TRBJ1-6|TRBV10-3
AIKQGSYNSPLH
>TRBJ1-1|TRBV3-1/TRBV3-2
ASSQGWITEAF
>TRBJ2-3|TRBV19
ASSIAASRKTDTQY
>TRBJ2-1|TRBV18
ASSPQGPLLEQF
>TRBJ1-2|TRBV4-1
ASSQGGTGFSYT
>TRBJ1-6|TRBV6-1
ASSEAGGVYSPLH
>TRBJ2-4|TRBV5-4
ASSSRPLSLPIIAKNIQY
>TRBJ2-5|TRBV9
ASSPGTFQETQY
>TRBJ1-4|TRBV27
ASRTHRGRNEKLF